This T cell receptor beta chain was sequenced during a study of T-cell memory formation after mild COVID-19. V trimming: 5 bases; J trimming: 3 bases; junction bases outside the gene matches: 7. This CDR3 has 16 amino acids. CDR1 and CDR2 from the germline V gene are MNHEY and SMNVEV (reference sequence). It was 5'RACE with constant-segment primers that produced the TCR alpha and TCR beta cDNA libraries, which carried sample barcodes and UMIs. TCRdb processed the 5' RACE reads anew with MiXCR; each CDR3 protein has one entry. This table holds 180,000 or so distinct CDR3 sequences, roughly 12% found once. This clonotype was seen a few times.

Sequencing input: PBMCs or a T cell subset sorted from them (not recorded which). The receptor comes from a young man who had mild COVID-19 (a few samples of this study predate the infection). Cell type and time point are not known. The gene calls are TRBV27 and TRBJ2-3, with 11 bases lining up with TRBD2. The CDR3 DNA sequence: TGTGCCAGCAGTCCCTCTAGCGGGGGGTTGACAGATACGCAGTATTTT. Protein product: CASSPSSGGLTDTQYF.